This entry lists 17 T cell receptor beta chains sequenced from one sample in a study of blood T cell repertoires in COVID-19. Clones were read by immunoSEQ multiplex PCR, and TCRdb kept only the in-frame ones, dropping some. The sample has 150,000 to 200,000 clones, approximately 82% seen once; the top ten hold roughly 17%. Sequencing used PBMCs or T cells enriched from blood (not recorded which). Every receptor here comes from a woman aged 45 to 65 who had recovered from COVID-19.

The J gene is TRBJ1-4, the V gene TRBV11-2; possibly TRBD1 for D (5 bases). The V and J ends lost 5 bases and 8 bases respectively, with 12 bases between them. In germline, CDR1 is SGHAT, CDR2 FQNNGV. This CDR3 region has 13 residues. CDR3 region: CASSPIRQEKLFF. The CDR3 nucleotides read TGTGCCAGCAGCCCTATACGACAGGAAAAACTGTTTTTT.

This chain connects TRBV4-3 to TRBJ2-1; D is possibly TRBD1 (5 bases). CDR1 is LGHNA, CDR2 YSLEER, per germline. The V end was cut by 6 bases, the J end by 2 bases, with 20 bases between. The CDR3 runs to 17 residues. CDR3 sequence reads: CASSLEGVRHTYNEQFF. CDR3 coding DNA: TGCGCCAGCAGTCTAGAAGGGGTGCGGCACACCTACAATGAGCAGTTCTTC.

V gene TRBV6-5 combines with J gene TRBJ2-7; D remains ambiguous. The germline V gene encodes CDR1 MNHEY and CDR2 SVGAGI. The CDR3 is 13 residues long. The V gene lost 4 bases and the J gene lost 3 bases, with 10 bases spanning the gap. The CDR3 DNA sequence: TGTGCCAGCAGTTGGCAGAGGCACTACGAGCAGTACTTC. Its translation is CASSWQRHYEQYF.

The chain combines TRBV7-2 with TRBJ2-7; TRBD2 matches at 8 bases. V shed 5 bases, J shed 3 bases, and the junction held 6 bases outside the gene matches. CDR1 SGHTA and CDR2 FQGNSA come from the germline V gene. The CDR3 extends over 14 amino acids. The CDR3 protein is CASSISGTIYEQYF. The CDR3 nucleotides read TGTGCCAGCAGCATTAGCGGGACCATCTACGAGCAGTACTTC.

This chain uses TRBV6-1 with TRBJ2-1; D not certain. Germline-derived CDR1 and CDR2 are MNHNS and SASEGT. This CDR3 has 13 residues. Trimming shortened V by 0 bases and J by 8 bases, and 8 bases separated the two germline ends. Here the CDR3 DNA reads TGTGCCAGCAGTGAAGCGGTCCGGGATGAGCAGTTCTTC. Protein sequence: CASSEAVRDEQFF.

The chain carries TRBV29-1 and TRBJ1-1; weak D call: TRBD1 (6 bases). V shed 2 bases and J shed 5 bases, with 12 bases lying between them. There are 13 residues in the CDR3. CDR1 and CDR2 (germline): SQVTM, ANQGSEA. The CDR3 here is CSVERGGQTEAFF. The CDR3 bases are TGCAGCGTTGAAAGAGGAGGACAGACTGAAGCTTTCTTT.

The chain combines TRBV11-1 with TRBJ2-7; D is possibly TRBD2 (8 bases). Germline V lookup: CDR1 SGHAT, CDR2 FQDESV (reference sequence). This CDR3 has 16 residues. V was trimmed by 5 bases and J by 2 bases, leaving 19 bases between them. The CDR3 DNA follows: TGTGCCAGCAGCCGGACAGGCTTTAGCGGGACCTACGAGCAGTACTTC. Its protein product is CASSRTGFSGTYEQYF. The variable domain in full, with the rest retrieved from reference TRBV11-1 and TRBJ2-7, is EAEVAQSPRYKITEKSQAVAFWCDPISGHATLYWYRQILGQGPELLVQFQDESVVDDSQLPKDRFSAERLKGVDSTLKIQPAELGDSAMYLCASSRTGFSGTYEQYFGPGTRLTVT.

V gene TRBV7-9 combines with J gene TRBJ1-1, with 7 bases that match TRBD1. V shed 5 bases and J 0 bases; nucleotides not matched to a gene: 6. The CDR3 contains 15 residues. In germline, CDR1 is SEHNR, CDR2 FQNEAQ (reference sequence). CDR3 nucleotides: TGTGCCAGCAGCACACGGACAGGTTTGAACACTGAAGCTTTCTTT. This encodes CASSTRTGLNTEAFF.

The V gene is TRBV29-1, the J gene TRBJ2-1; 13 nucleotides agree with TRBD2. The V gene end was trimmed by 8 bases and the J gene end by 7 bases; junction bases not matched to a gene: 8. The germline V gene encodes CDR1 SQVTM and CDR2 ANQGSEA. The CDR3 extends over 14 amino acids. The chain's CDR3 is CSTLTSGRNNEQFF. The CDR3 region has the DNA TGCAGCACATTGACTAGCGGGAGGAATAATGAGCAGTTCTTC.

This clone has a handful of counts. V is TRBV27 and J is TRBJ2-7; D is possibly TRBD2 (5 bases). The V gene's germline CDR1 is MNHEY and CDR2 SMNVEV (reference sequence). Trimming removed 2 bases at V and 3 bases at J, with 14 bases between. The CDR3 is made up of 15 amino acids. The CDR3: CASSLRGQTIYEQYF. CDR3 bases: TGTGCCAGCAGTTTACGCGGGCAGACCATCTACGAGCAGTACTTC.

The V call is TRBV12-3 or TRBV12-4, the J call TRBJ1-2, with 8 bases matching TRBD1. The CDR3 sequence is 13 residues long. V lost 3 bases and J lost 6; bases outside the gene matches: 3. The CDR3 spells CASSFRGQDGYTF. The DNA of the CDR3 is TGTGCCAGCAGTTTCAGGGGGCAGGATGGCTACACCTTC.

The chain is built from TRBV2 and TRBJ1-5, with D possibly matching TRBD1 (5 bases). Germline V CDR1 and CDR2: SNHLY, FYNNEI. This CDR3 has 14 amino acids. V lost 7 bases, J lost 2 bases, and 12 bases lay in between. The DNA for the CDR3 is TGTGCCAGCAACCTCGGAGGGGGCAATCAGCCCCAGCATTTT. As protein: CASNLGGGNQPQHF.

V usage is TRBV7-2 and J usage is TRBJ2-6; 7 bases are shared with TRBD1. V shed 1 base and J 2 bases; nucleotides not matched to a gene: 2. The CDR3 runs to 16 residues. Germline V CDR1 and CDR2: SGHTA, FQGNSA. CDR3 in amino acids: CASSLGQGAGANVLTF. The CDR3 DNA reads as TGTGCCAGCAGCTTAGGACAGGGAGCTGGGGCCAACGTCCTGACTTTC.

The rearrangement links TRBV28 to TRBJ2-1, with TRBD2 matching over 13 bases. The germline CDR1 and CDR2 sequences are MDHEN and SYDVKM. The CDR3 is 22 residues long. With V trimmed by 5 bases and J by 0 bases, 19 bases remained unmatched. CDR3 sequence reads: CASSPGQGLGLAGYRSYNEQFF. CDR3 nucleotide sequence: TGTGCCAGCAGTCCGGGACAGGGCTTGGGACTAGCGGGATACCGCTCCTACAATGAGCAGTTCTTC.

The chain employs TRBV18 and TRBJ2-5, with 7 bases that match TRBD1. Germline CDR1 KGHSH, CDR2 LQKENI. With 5 bases clipped from V and 3 bases from J, the junction kept 6 bases outside the gene matches. The CDR3 extends over 14 amino acids. The chain's CDR3 is CASSKPGTEETQYF. As DNA, the CDR3 is TGTGCCAGCTCAAAACCCGGGACAGAAGAGACCCAGTACTTC.

The V call is TRBV7-2, the J call TRBJ1-2, with 8 bases lining up with TRBD1. CDR1 is SGHTA and CDR2 is FQGNSA in the germline V gene. CDR3 length: 16 residues. Unmatched junction bases numbered 10, after V lost 5 bases and J lost 2 bases. The CDR3 is CASSPLGQGGNYGYTF. CDR3 sequence (DNA): TGTGCCAGCAGCCCACTTGGACAGGGAGGGAACTATGGCTACACCTTC.

This chain links TRBV20-1 with TRBJ2-1; D is unresolved. In germline, CDR1 is DFQATT, CDR2 SNEGSKA (reference sequence). The CDR3 contains 11 residues. V lost 0 bases to trimming and J lost 12 bases, with 9 bases between them. Written as DNA, the CDR3 is TGCAGTGCTAGAGATGCTCCAGGGCAGTTCTTC. It is translated as CSARDAPGQFF.